A selection of T cell receptor beta chains follows, all from one sample in a study of T cells in Graves' hyperthyroidism and ophthalmopathy. TCRdb re-derived calls from the multiplex PCR reads in MiXCR, one entry per CDR3 protein. The data hold about 680,000 distinct CDR3 sequences, with 30% to 40% observed a single time. Sequenced: blood. The source is a woman aged 40 to 50 with Graves' hyperthyroidism. Both conserved end residues are part of each CDR3. D genes are given only for firm matches. Size is stated for part of the rows, as once, few or many counts, or as a class when the clone is expanded.

TRBV7-2	TRBD1	TRBJ1-2	many	CASSSVRTGKNYGYTF	TGTGCCAGCAGCTCTGTGCGGACAGGGAAAAACTATGGCTACACCTTC
TRBV7-2	TRBD1	TRBJ2-7	few	CASSRKGQATYEQYF	TGTGCCAGCAGCCGCAAGGGACAGGCCACCTACGAGCAGTACTTC
TRBV29-1	NA	TRBJ1-1	NA	CSVDDRRGTEAFF	TGCAGCGTTGACGACAGGAGAGGAACTGAAGCTTTCTTT
TRBV20-1	TRBD1	TRBJ2-7	many	CSAQTGQSFEQYF	TGCAGTGCTCAGACAGGGCAGTCATTCGAGCAGTACTTC
TRBV4-3	NA	TRBJ1-2	few	CASSQDSSTGYGYTF	TGCGCCAGCAGCCAAGATTCGTCCACAGGGTACGGCTACACCTTC
TRBV5-1	NA	TRBJ2-5	NA	CASSLSPTVETQYF	TGCGCCAGCAGCTTGTCACCAACGGTGGAGACCCAGTACTTC
TRBV6-5	TRBD1	TRBJ2-5	NA	CASSFSGTAQETQYF	TGTGCCAGCAGCTTCTCCGGGACAGCCCAAGAGACCCAGTACTTC
TRBV20-1	NA	TRBJ1-1	NA	CSAMGRYEAFF	TGCAGTGCTATGGGGCGTTATGAAGCTTTCTTT
TRBV7-8	TRBD1	TRBJ1-5	NA	CASSEKRTGSPNQPQHF	TGTGCCAGCAGCGAAAAAAGGACAGGGTCCCCCAATCAGCCCCAGCATTTT
TRBV20-1	NA	TRBJ1-6	many	CSARRNVSPLHF	TGCAGTGCTAGACGGAACGTGTCACCCCTCCACTTT
TRBV6-2/TRBV6-3	TRBD2	TRBJ2-7	few	CASKPGTIYEQYF	TGTGCCAGCAAGCCCGGGACTATATACGAGCAGTACTTC
TRBV19	NA	TRBJ2-3	NA	CASSPTVGDTDTQYF	TGTGCCAGTAGTCCGACGGTCGGGGACACAGATACGCAGTATTTT
TRBV29-1	NA	TRBJ2-6	NA	CSVEGSQGGVLTF	TGCAGCGTTGAAGGCAGCCAGGGGGGGGTCCTGACTTTC
TRBV12-3/TRBV12-4	TRBD2	TRBJ2-7	few	CASSSLQREASYEQYF	TGTGCCAGCAGTTCGCTCCAGCGGGAGGCTTCCTACGAGCAGTACTTC
TRBV19	NA	TRBJ2-5	many	CASSATDQETQYF	TGTGCCAGTAGCGCTACAGATCAAGAGACCCAGTACTTC
TRBV29-1	NA	TRBJ1-2	NA	CSSENYGYTF	TGCAGCTCTGAAAACTATGGCTACACCTTC
TRBV7-9	NA	TRBJ2-5	many	CASSSETETQYF	TGTGCCAGCAGCTCGGAGACGGAGACCCAGTACTTC
TRBV20-1	NA	TRBJ1-3	NA	CSARDTIYF	TGCAGTGCTAGGGACACCATATATTTT
TRBV7-9	TRBD2	TRBJ2-7	few	CASSSGLARSYEQYF	TGTGCCAGCAGCTCCGGACTAGCGCGCTCTTACGAGCAGTACTTC
TRBV28	TRBD2	TRBJ2-5	few	CAIQRNGRPQTQYF	TGTGCCATCCAGAGGAACGGGAGGCCACAGACCCAGTACTTC
TRBV10-2	NA	TRBJ2-7	many	CASSPLAPGNEQYF	TGCGCCAGCAGTCCCTTGGCCCCTGGGAACGAGCAGTACTTC
TRBV4-3	NA	TRBJ2-3	few	CASSPREADTQYF	TGCGCCAGCAGCCCTCGAGAGGCAGATACGCAGTATTTT
TRBV28	TRBD1	TRBJ1-2	few	CAIQGWGYGYTF	TGTGCCATACAGGGGTGGGGCTATGGCTACACCTTC
TRBV7-6	NA	TRBJ1-1	once	CAGSTDGGWTEAFF	TGTGCCGGCAGCACCGACGGGGGGTGGACTGAAGCTTTCTTT
TRBV6-1	NA	TRBJ1-2	NA	CVTPRPDTYGYTF	TGTGTCACCCCTCGGCCAGACACTTATGGCTACACCTTC
TRBV7-2	NA	TRBJ2-7	many	CASSIPTGTQYF	TGTGCCAGCAGCATACCGACAGGCACCCAATACTTC
TRBV20-1	NA	TRBJ1-2	many	CSAQVGNYGYTF	TGCAGTGCTCAAGTAGGCAACTATGGCTACACCTTC
TRBV6-1	TRBD1	TRBJ1-1	few	CASGSQGDTEAFF	TGTGCCAGCGGGAGCCAGGGGGACACTGAAGCTTTCTTT
TRBV29-1	NA	TRBJ2-3	NA	CSAVQGITDTQYF	TGCAGCGCCGTACAGGGCATCACAGATACGCAGTATTTT
TRBV19	NA	TRBJ2-5	few	CASRGGGQETQYF	TGTGCCAGTAGGGGGGGCGGGCAAGAGACCCAGTACTTC
TRBV2	NA	TRBJ1-2	many	CASSEGPSYGYTF	TGTGCCAGCAGTGAAGGACCGAGCTATGGCTACACCTTC
TRBV10-2	TRBD1	TRBJ2-2	NA	CASSQGQGIGELFF	TGTGCCAGCAGCCAAGGACAGGGGATCGGGGAGCTGTTTTTT
TRBV10-3	NA	TRBJ2-2	NA	CAISGETGELFF	TGTGCCATCAGTGGTGAGACCGGGGAGCTGTTTTTT
TRBV6-5	NA	TRBJ1-2	few	CASTEGGKVDGYTF	TGTGCCAGCACCGAGGGAGGGAAAGTCGATGGCTACACCTTC
TRBV6-5	NA	TRBJ1-2	NA	CASSYSPDPIYGYTF	TGTGCCAGCAGTTACTCCCCGGACCCCATCTATGGCTACACCTTC
TRBV6-2/TRBV6-3	NA	TRBJ1-1	many	CASLTYREGTEAFF	TGTGCCAGCTTGACTTACAGGGAGGGGACTGAAGCTTTCTTT
TRBV20-1	NA	TRBJ1-1	NA	CSARALRQLNTEAFF	TGCAGTGCTAGAGCCCTTAGACAGCTGAACACTGAAGCTTTCTTT
TRBV6-5	TRBD1	TRBJ1-6	many	CASSPGQGHSPLHF	TGTGCCAGCAGTCCGGGACAGGGGCATTCACCCCTCCACTTT
TRBV20-1	NA	TRBJ2-7	NA	CSAGRGTRPTIGPYEQYF	TGCAGTGCTGGACGTGGGACCCGACCGACAATTGGGCCCTACGAGCAGTACTTC
TRBV7-8	TRBD1	TRBJ1-2	NA	CASSSILGTGEGYTF	TGTGCCAGCAGCTCGATCCTCGGGACAGGGGAAGGCTACACCTTC
TRBV20-1	NA	TRBJ1-2	many	CSASPLYYGYTF	TGCAGTGCTAGCCCGCTGTACTATGGCTACACCTTC
TRBV29-1	NA	TRBJ1-3	many	CSVRAAGNTIYF	TGCAGCGTTCGGGCGGCTGGAAACACCATATATTTT
TRBV10-3	NA	TRBJ1-5	once	CAISADRGSNQPQHF	TGTGCCATCAGCGCAGACCGGGGGAGCAATCAGCCCCAGCATTTT